Shown below are 2 T cell receptor beta chains from a single sample sequenced in a study of blood T cell repertoires in COVID-19. Repertoires were generated with immunoSEQ multiplex PCR, while TCRdb's copy carries only in-frame clones and drops some. The sample includes 6,000 or so clones, around 83% of them seen just once. Sequenced: peripheral blood. All receptors come from a human donor with active COVID-19. The donor label of this sample is uncertain.

The chain is built from TRBV7-9 and TRBJ1-6; D gene ambiguous. The V gene lost 3 bases and the J gene lost 9 bases, with 18 bases spanning the gap. Germline values: CDR1 SEHNR, CDR2 FQNEAQ (reference sequence). The CDR3 has 16 residues. CDR3 amino acids: CASSFAAEKPRSPLHF. The CDR3 coding sequence is TGTGCCAGCAGCTTCGCCGCCGAGAAACCCCGTTCACCCCTCCACTTT.

The chain carries TRBV12-3 or TRBV12-4 and TRBJ1-1, with D possibly TRBD1 on 5 matching bases. The CDR3 extends over 13 amino acids. Trimming stripped 2 bases from V and 3 bases from J, with 7 bases between. The CDR3 is CASSLSRDTEAFF. The DNA for the CDR3 is TGTGCCAGCAGTTTATCCAGGGACACTGAAGCTTTCTTT.